These 28 T cell receptor beta chains came from one sample sequenced in a study of blood T cell repertoires in COVID-19. Clones were read by immunoSEQ multiplex PCR, and TCRdb kept only the in-frame ones, dropping some. Counted here are tens of thousands of clones, approximately 83% occurring once; the ten biggest clones make up around 13%. The sample was peripheral blood. These receptors were taken from a human donor in a cohort sampled during active COVID-19.

The chain links TRBV4-3 to TRBJ2-1; TRBD2 matches 7 bases. CDR3 size: 17 residues. Germline lookup yields CDR1 LGHNA and CDR2 YSLEER. The J segment lost 7 bases and the V segment lost 0 bases, leaving 12 bases of the junction unmatched. CDR3 sequence reads: CASSQEGVSGAWNEQFF. The CDR3 DNA sequence: TGCGCCAGCAGCCAAGAGGGGGTGAGCGGGGCCTGGAATGAGCAGTTCTTC.

V and J are TRBV7-9 and TRBJ2-3, with D possibly TRBD2 on 6 matching bases. CDR1 is SEHNR and CDR2 is FQNEAQ in the germline V gene (reference sequence). The germline V and J ends were trimmed by 5 bases and 2 bases, with 17 bases remaining between them. CDR3 length: 16 amino acids. CDR3 amino acids: CASSPRLGTNTDTQYF. The DNA of the CDR3 is TGTGCCAGCAGCCCTCGACTAGGGACCAACACAGATACGCAGTATTTT.

This clone was seen a few times. V is TRBV6-6 and J is TRBJ2-2, with a possible D match to TRBD1 (5 bases). Trimming cost V 4 bases and J 0 bases, with 9 bases left between them. The CDR3 sequence is 15 residues long. CDR1 and CDR2 (germline): MNHNY, SVGAGI (reference sequence). CDR3: CASSSRQTNTGELFF. The CDR3 coding sequence is TGTGCCAGCAGTTCCAGACAGACGAACACCGGGGAGCTGTTTTTT.

V usage is TRBV25-1 and J usage is TRBJ2-7; TRBD1 agrees at 8 bases. Germline loops: CDR1 MGHDK, CDR2 SYGVNS. The CDR3 spans 16 residues. Unmatched junction bases numbered 13, after V lost 4 bases and J lost 5 bases. The CDR3 here is CASSAFMQGAKDEQYF. The CDR3 bases are TGTGCCAGCAGTGCCTTTATGCAGGGGGCAAAGGACGAGCAGTACTTC.

This clone was counted once. The chain joins TRBV9 to TRBJ1-1; unclear D gene. Per the germline V gene, CDR1 is SGDLS and CDR2 is YYNGEE. V was shortened by 0 bases and J by 5 bases, with 8 bases between the two germline ends. This CDR3 region has 13 residues. The CDR3 sequence: CASSVDQWTEAFF. The CDR3 DNA reads TGTGCCAGCAGCGTAGATCAGTGGACTGAAGCTTTCTTT.

The chain recombines TRBV19 with TRBJ1-5; 12 nucleotides match TRBD1. The germline V gene has CDR1 LNHDA and CDR2 SQIVND (reference sequence). There are 15 residues in the CDR3. Trimming took 3 bases from V and 7 from J; bases not matched to a gene: 4. The CDR3: CASSIRDRGHQPQHF. The CDR3 DNA follows: TGTGCCAGTAGTATCCGGGACAGGGGGCACCAGCCCCAGCATTTT.

V gene TRBV28 combines with J gene TRBJ1-2, with D possibly being TRBD1 (5 bases). Germline-derived CDR1 and CDR2 are MDHEN and SYDVKM. This CDR3 spans 13 amino acids. Trimming took off 6 bases at V and 2 bases at J, with 10 bases between the two ends. The CDR3 nucleotides read TGTGCCAGCAGAGGGGTAGGAAACTATGGCTACACCTTC. It encodes CASRGVGNYGYTF.

J is TRBJ2-3 and V is TRBV19, with 9 bases fitting TRBD1. J gave up 5 bases and V 7 bases, and 10 bases lay outside the gene matches. The CDR3 sequence is 15 residues long. Per the germline V gene, CDR1 is LNHDA and CDR2 is SQIVND (reference sequence). The CDR3 is CASTPDRGGGDTQYF. For the CDR3, the DNA is TGTGCCAGTACCCCGGACAGGGGAGGTGGAGATACGCAGTATTTT.

This chain joins TRBV18 and TRBJ1-1; 7 nucleotides agree with TRBD1. Germline CDR1 reads KGHSH; CDR2 reads LQKENI. The trim removed 2 bases at V and 4 bases at J, leaving 7 bases unmatched. The CDR3 contains 15 residues. The CDR3 sequence is CASSPKRTGLTEAFF. Here the CDR3 DNA reads TGTGCCAGCTCACCAAAAAGGACAGGTCTCACTGAAGCTTTCTTT. Full variable domain (missing parts from reference TRBV18 and TRBJ1-1): NAGVMQNPRHLVRRRGQEARLRCSPMKGHSHVYWYRQLPEEGLKFMVYLQKENIIDESGMPKERFSAEFPKEGPSILRIQQVVRGDSAAYFCASSPKRTGLTEAFFGQGTRLTVV.

This chain uses TRBV7-2 with TRBJ2-1; 14 bases fit TRBD2. Germline assignment: CDR1 SGHTA and CDR2 FQGNSA. The CDR3 loop spans 19 amino acids. V was pared by 5 bases and J by 0 bases, with 9 bases of the junction left unmatched. CDR3 residues: CASSPTGLAGGSSYNEQFF. Written as DNA, the CDR3 is TGTGCCAGCAGCCCCACAGGACTAGCGGGAGGAAGCTCCTACAATGAGCAGTTCTTC.

This chain joins TRBV5-4 and TRBJ2-7, with TRBD1 identical over 7 bases. Germline CDR1 SGHNT, CDR2 YYREEE (reference sequence). CDR3 size: 17 residues. J gave up 9 bases and V 5 bases, and 23 bases lay outside the gene matches. This chain's CDR3 is CASSYGGAGTASQVQYF. CDR3 in DNA: TGTGCCAGCAGTTATGGTGGTGCCGGGACAGCGTCTCAGGTGCAGTACTTC.

V is TRBV4-1 and J is TRBJ2-5, with 11 bases lining up with TRBD1. This CDR3 is built from 16 residues. The V gene end was trimmed by 5 bases and the J gene end by 4 bases; junction bases not matched to a gene: 9. Germline V CDR1 and CDR2: MGHRA, YSYEKL. CDR3 amino acids: CASSSGQGAGGETQYF. CDR3 DNA: TGCGCCAGCAGCAGCGGACAGGGGGCAGGGGGAGAGACCCAGTACTTC.

This clone was counted only a few times. The chain links TRBV2 to TRBJ1-6; perhaps TRBD1 as D (6 bases). The CDR3 consists of 15 residues. Germline lookup yields CDR1 SNHLY and CDR2 FYNNEI. V lost 4 bases and J 1 base, leaving 8 bases between the germline ends. The CDR3 region has the DNA TGTGCCAGCAGTGCCCAGGGGTCCTATAATTCACCCCTCCACTTT. Translating it yields CASSAQGSYNSPLHF.

This chain links TRBV6-1 with TRBJ2-7; 10 nucleotides agree with TRBD1. CDR3 length equals 15 residues. Germline V gene lookup returns CDR1 MNHNS and CDR2 SASEGT. The J segment lost 4 bases and the V segment lost 0 bases, leaving 3 bases of the junction unmatched. The CDR3 protein is CASSEAGQGVYEQYF. CDR3 DNA sequence: TGTGCCAGCAGTGAAGCCGGACAGGGGGTGTACGAGCAGTACTTC.

The V gene is TRBV28, the J gene TRBJ2-4, with a possible D match to TRBD1 (6 bases). Trimming removed 4 bases from V and 0 bases from J, with 19 bases in between. Germline V gives CDR1 MDHEN, CDR2 SYDVKM. CDR3 size: 18 residues. The chain's CDR3 is CASSSRTDLKPAKNIQYF. The DNA for the CDR3 is TGTGCCAGCAGTTCCCGGACAGACCTTAAACCAGCCAAAAACATTCAGTACTTC.

The V and J genes are TRBV7-9 and TRBJ2-1, with 7 bases identical to TRBD2. This CDR3 spans 16 amino acids. The V segment lost 5 bases and the J segment 5 bases; nucleotides outside the gene matches: 12. CDR1 is SEHNR, CDR2 FQNEAQ, per germline (reference sequence). The CDR3 loop reads CASSPPAAGDHNEQFF. The CDR3 DNA follows: TGTGCCAGCAGCCCACCTGCGGCGGGGGACCACAATGAGCAGTTCTTC. Complete variable domain (other parts from reference TRBV7-9 and TRBJ2-1): DTGVSQNPRHKITKRGQNVTFRCDPISEHNRLYWYRQTLGQGPEFLTYFQNEAQLEKSRLLSDRFSAERPKGSFSTLEIQRTEQGDSAMYLCASSPPAAGDHNEQFFGPGTRLTVL.

This clone was seen only a few times. The V gene is TRBV28, the J gene TRBJ1-5, with D unresolved. Germline V gene data show CDR1 as MDHEN and CDR2 as SYDVKM. CDR3 length equals 14 residues. Trimming stripped 4 bases from V and 3 bases from J, with 10 bases between. CDR3 sequence reads: CASSSAGHNQPQHF. CDR3 DNA sequence: TGTGCCAGCAGTTCGGCAGGCCACAATCAGCCCCAGCATTTT.

V and J are TRBV27 and TRBJ2-7, with unresolved D. The CDR3 is 11 amino acids. Germline CDR1 is MNHEY and CDR2 is SMNVEV (reference sequence). V lost 6 bases, J lost 7 bases, and 10 bases lay in between. CDR3 nucleotide sequence: TGTGCCAGCAGGGCTGGCGGAGAGCAGTACTTC. It specifies CASRAGGEQYF.

The genes are TRBV6-6 and TRBJ2-3; possibly TRBD1 for D (6 bases). CDR1 and CDR2 from the germline V gene are MNHNY and SVGAGI (reference sequence). Trimming pared 6 bases from V and 3 bases from J, leaving 13 bases between. The CDR3 contains 14 residues. This CDR3 is CASRDWTATDTQYF. CDR3 in DNA: TGTGCCAGCAGGGACTGGACAGCAACAGATACGCAGTATTTT.

The chain is built from TRBV14 and TRBJ2-7; TRBD2 agrees at 8 bases. Germline CDR1 and CDR2: SGHDN and FVKESK. CDR3 size: 11 residues. Trimming took 4 bases from V and 10 from J; bases not matched to a gene: 3. DNA for the CDR3: TGTGCCAGCAGCCCCGGGACTAGACAGTACTTC. It is translated as CASSPGTRQYF. Drawing the rest from reference TRBV14 and TRBJ2-7, the complete variable domain is EAGVTQFPSHSVIEKGQTVTLRCDPISGHDNLYWYRRVMGKEIKFLLHFVKESKQDESGMPNNRFLAERTGGTYSTLKVQPAELEDSGVYFCASSPGTRQYFGPGTRLTVT.

The V and J genes are TRBV19 and TRBJ2-5; the match to TRBD1 covers 9 bases. Per germline, CDR1 LNHDA and CDR2 SQIVND (reference sequence). The CDR3 has 15 amino acids. V lost 1 base to trimming and J lost 6 bases; unmatched junction nucleotides: 6. The CDR3: CASSIGGTGLKTQYF. The CDR3 bases are TGTGCCAGTAGTATAGGGGGGACAGGGTTAAAGACCCAGTACTTC.

This clone was seen a handful of times. The genes are TRBV4-1 and TRBJ1-1, with D perhaps matching TRBD1 (5 bases). The V and J ends lost 0 bases and 3 bases respectively, with 11 bases between them. The CDR3 sequence is 15 residues long. CDR1 and CDR2 (germline): MGHRA, YSYEKL. The chain's CDR3 is CASSQDLQGYTEAFF. CDR3 nucleotide sequence: TGCGCCAGCAGCCAAGATCTTCAGGGATACACTGAAGCTTTCTTT.

This clone was observed a single time. The chain employs TRBV24-1 and TRBJ2-1; 10 nucleotides match TRBD2. Per germline, CDR1 KGHDR and CDR2 SFDVKD. Losses at the gene ends were 5 bases for V and 2 bases for J; bases not matched to a gene: 8. The CDR3 loop spans 17 amino acids. The CDR3 DNA follows: TGTGCCACCAGTGCTAAGGGAGCGGGAGGGCCCTACAATGAGCAGTTCTTC. Its translation is CATSAKGAGGPYNEQFF.

This chain connects TRBV28 to TRBJ2-7; D is possibly TRBD2 (7 bases). Germline V lookup: CDR1 MDHEN, CDR2 SYDVKM. The length of the CDR3 is 15 residues. Trimming cost V 6 bases and J 2 bases, with 17 bases left between them. CDR3 amino acids: CASRGGGGGTYEQYF. The CDR3 coding sequence is TGTGCCAGCAGGGGCGGAGGGGGGGGCACCTACGAGCAGTACTTC.

The genes are TRBV7-2 and TRBJ2-3, with 10 bases lining up with TRBD2. This CDR3 is built from 14 residues. Germline loops: CDR1 SGHTA, CDR2 FQGNSA. Trimming cost V 4 bases and J 4 bases; bases outside gene matches: 2. CDR3: CASSWTSGADTQYF. In DNA, the CDR3 is TGTGCCAGCAGCTGGACTAGCGGAGCAGATACGCAGTATTTT.

In regard to this clone: Other DNA sequences in the sample encode the same CDR3. The gene calls are TRBV5-1 and TRBJ2-5; 8 bases fit TRBD1. The V gene end was trimmed by 4 bases and the J gene end by 5 bases; junction bases not matched to a gene: 7. CDR1 and CDR2 (germline): SGHRS, YFSETQ. The CDR3 covers 14 residues. The CDR3 DNA sequence: TGCGCCAGCAGCACTGGACAGGGTCGGGAGACCCAGTACTTC. It yields the protein CASSTGQGRETQYF.

CDR3 sequence (DNA): TGTGCCAGCAGCCCATACAGGGCCGAGACCCAGTACTTC. Amino acid sequence: CASSPYRAETQYF. The chain combines TRBV14 with TRBJ2-5; a weak D match, TRBD1 (6 bases). Germline V CDR1 and CDR2: SGHDN, FVKESK. Trimming removed 4 bases from V and 5 bases from J, with 11 bases in between. CDR3 size: 13 residues.

This clone was counted only a few times. The V call is TRBV25-1, the J call TRBJ2-2, with TRBD2 identical over 12 bases. The V and J ends lost 5 bases and 4 bases, in that order; junction bases with no gene match: 8. Per the germline V gene, CDR1 is MGHDK and CDR2 is SYGVNS. The length of the CDR3 is 17 residues. CDR3 loop: CASSSASGRVGTGELFF. DNA for the CDR3: TGTGCCAGCAGTTCGGCTAGCGGGAGGGTTGGCACCGGGGAGCTGTTTTTT.